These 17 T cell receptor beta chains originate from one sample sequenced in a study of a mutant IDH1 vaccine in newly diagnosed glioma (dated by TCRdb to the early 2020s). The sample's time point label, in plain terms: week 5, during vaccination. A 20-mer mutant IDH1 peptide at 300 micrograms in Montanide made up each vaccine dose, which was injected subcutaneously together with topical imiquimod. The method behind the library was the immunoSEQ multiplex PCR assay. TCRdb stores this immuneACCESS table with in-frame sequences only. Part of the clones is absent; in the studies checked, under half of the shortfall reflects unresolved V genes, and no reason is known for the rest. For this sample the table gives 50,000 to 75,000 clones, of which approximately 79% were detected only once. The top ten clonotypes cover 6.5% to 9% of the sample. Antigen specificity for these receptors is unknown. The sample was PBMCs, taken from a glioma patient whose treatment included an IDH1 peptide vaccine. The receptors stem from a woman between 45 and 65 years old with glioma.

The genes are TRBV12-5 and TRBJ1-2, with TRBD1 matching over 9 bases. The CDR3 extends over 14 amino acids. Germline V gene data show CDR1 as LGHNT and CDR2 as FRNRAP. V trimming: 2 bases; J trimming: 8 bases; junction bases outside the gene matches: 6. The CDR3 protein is CASGLRTGVSGYTF. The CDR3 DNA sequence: TGTGCTAGTGGTTTGAGGACAGGGGTGTCGGGCTACACCTTC.

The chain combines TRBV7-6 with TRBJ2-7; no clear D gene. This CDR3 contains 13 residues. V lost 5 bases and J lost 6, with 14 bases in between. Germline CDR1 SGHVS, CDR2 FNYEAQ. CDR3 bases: TGTGCCAGCAGCCCAAGCGCCTTCGTCGAGCAGTACTTC. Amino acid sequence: CASSPSAFVEQYF.

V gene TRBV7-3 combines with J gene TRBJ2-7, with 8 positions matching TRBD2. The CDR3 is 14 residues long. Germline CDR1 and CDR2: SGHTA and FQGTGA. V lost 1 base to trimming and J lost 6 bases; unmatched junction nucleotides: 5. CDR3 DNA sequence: TGTGCCAGCAGCTTAAAAGCGGGGGAGGGCGAGCAGTACTTC. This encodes CASSLKAGEGEQYF.

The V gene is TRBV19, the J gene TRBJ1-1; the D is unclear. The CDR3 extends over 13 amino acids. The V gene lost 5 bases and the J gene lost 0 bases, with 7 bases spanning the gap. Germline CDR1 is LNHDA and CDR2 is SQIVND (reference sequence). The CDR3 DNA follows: TGTGCCAGTAGTTCGGGAATGAACACTGAAGCTTTCTTT. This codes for CASSSGMNTEAFF.

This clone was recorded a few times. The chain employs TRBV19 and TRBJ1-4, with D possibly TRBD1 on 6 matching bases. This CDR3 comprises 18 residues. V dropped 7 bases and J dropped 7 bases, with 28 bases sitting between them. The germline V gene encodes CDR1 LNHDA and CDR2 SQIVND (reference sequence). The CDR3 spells CASKGDEWGAVEVEKLFF. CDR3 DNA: TGTGCCAGTAAAGGAGACGAATGGGGGGCGGTAGAGGTTGAAAAACTGTTTTTT.

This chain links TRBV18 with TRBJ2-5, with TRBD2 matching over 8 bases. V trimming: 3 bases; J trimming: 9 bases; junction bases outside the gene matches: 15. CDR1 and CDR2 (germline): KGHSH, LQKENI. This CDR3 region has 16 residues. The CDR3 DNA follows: TGTGCCAGCTCACCTGGTAGGGCGGCGCGGGAGGAGTCCCAGTACTTC. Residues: CASSPGRAAREESQYF.

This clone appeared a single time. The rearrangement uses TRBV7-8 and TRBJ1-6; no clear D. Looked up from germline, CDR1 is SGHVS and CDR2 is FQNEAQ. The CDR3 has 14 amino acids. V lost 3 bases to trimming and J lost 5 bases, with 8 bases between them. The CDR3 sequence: CASSFAGDNSPLHF. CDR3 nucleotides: TGTGCCAGCAGCTTCGCCGGGGATAATTCACCCCTCCACTTT.

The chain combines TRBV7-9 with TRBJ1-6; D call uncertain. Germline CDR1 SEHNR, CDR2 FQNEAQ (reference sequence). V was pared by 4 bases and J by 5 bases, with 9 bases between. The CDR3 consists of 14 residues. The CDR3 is CASSWEGNNSPLHF. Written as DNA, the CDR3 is TGTGCCAGCAGCTGGGAGGGAAATAATTCACCCCTCCACTTT. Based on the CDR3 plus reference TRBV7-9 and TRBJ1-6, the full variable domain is DTGVSQNPRHKITKRGQNVTFRCDPISEHNRLYWYRQTLGQGPEFLTYFQNEAQLEKSRLLSDRFSAERPKGSFSTLEIQRTEQGDSAMYLCASSWEGNNSPLHFGNGTRLTVT.

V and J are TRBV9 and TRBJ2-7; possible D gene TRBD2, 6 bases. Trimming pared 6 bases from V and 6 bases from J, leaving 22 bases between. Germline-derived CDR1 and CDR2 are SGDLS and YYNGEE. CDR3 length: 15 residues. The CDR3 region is CASTKNSGEAAEQYF. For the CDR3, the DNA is TGTGCCAGCACCAAAAATTCGGGGGAGGCCGCCGAGCAGTACTTC.

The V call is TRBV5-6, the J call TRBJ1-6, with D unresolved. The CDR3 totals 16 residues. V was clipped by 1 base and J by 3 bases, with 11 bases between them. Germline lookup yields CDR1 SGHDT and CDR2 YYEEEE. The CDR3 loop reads CASSLQEKLYNSPLHF. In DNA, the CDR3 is TGTGCCAGCAGCTTGCAGGAGAAGCTCTATAATTCACCCCTCCACTTT.

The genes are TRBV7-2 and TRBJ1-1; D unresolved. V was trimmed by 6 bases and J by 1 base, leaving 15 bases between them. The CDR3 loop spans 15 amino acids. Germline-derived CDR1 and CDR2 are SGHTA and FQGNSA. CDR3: CASSLADIRNTEAFF. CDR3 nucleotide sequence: TGTGCCAGCAGTCTTGCCGACATAAGGAACACTGAAGCTTTCTTT.

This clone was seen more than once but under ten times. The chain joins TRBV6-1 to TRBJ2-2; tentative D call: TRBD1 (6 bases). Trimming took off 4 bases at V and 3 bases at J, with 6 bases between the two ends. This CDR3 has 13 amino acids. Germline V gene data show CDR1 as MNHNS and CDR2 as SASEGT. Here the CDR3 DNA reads TGTGCCAGCAGTGGACAGGACACCGGGGAGCTGTTTTTT. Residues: CASSGQDTGELFF.

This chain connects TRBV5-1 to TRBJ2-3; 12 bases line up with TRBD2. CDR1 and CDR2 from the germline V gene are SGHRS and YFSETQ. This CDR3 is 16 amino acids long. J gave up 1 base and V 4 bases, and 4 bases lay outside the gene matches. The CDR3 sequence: CASSHGLAGRTDTQYF. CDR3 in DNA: TGCGCCAGCAGCCACGGACTAGCGGGGCGCACAGATACGCAGTATTTT.

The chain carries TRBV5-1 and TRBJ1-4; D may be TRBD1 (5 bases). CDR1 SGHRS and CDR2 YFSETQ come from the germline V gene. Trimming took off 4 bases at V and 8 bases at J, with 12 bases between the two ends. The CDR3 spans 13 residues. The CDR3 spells CASSIGGEEKLFF. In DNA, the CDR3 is TGCGCCAGCAGCATTGGGGGAGAGGAAAAACTGTTTTTT.

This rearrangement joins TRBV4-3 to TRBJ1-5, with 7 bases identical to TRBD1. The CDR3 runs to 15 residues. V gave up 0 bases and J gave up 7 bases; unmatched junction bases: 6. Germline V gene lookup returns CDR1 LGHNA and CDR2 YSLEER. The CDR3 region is CASSQEPTGRQPQHF. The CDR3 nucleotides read TGCGCCAGCAGCCAAGAGCCGACAGGGCGGCAGCCCCAGCATTTT.

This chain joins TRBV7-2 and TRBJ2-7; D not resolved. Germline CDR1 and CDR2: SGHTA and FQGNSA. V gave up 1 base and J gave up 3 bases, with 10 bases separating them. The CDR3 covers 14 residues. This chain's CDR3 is CASSLVMHIYEQYF. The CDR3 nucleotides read TGTGCCAGCAGCTTAGTTATGCATATCTACGAGCAGTACTTC.

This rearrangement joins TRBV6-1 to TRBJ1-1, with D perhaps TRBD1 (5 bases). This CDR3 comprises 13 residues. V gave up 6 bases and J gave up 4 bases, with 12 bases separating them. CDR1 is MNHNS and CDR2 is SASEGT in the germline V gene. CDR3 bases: TGTGCCAGCAGAGGACATCTTGGCACTGAAGCTTTCTTT. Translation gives CASRGHLGTEAFF.